This T cell receptor beta chain was recovered during a study of response to subunit inactivated influenza vaccine. The table lists this clonotype with many counts. Its antigen is currently unknown. The study's findings and limits: It was suggested by the authors that few new T cells are recruited by each seasonal influenza vaccination.

TCRdb redid the calling of the RT-PCR reads with MiXCR, one entry per CDR3 protein. The table has around 200,000 distinct CDR3 sequences, around 9% seen once. The CDR3 spans 13 residues. V was clipped by 6 bases and J by 14 bases, with 20 bases between them. The material sequenced was non-naive T cells sorted from PBMCs, taken on the day of vaccination. The chain uses TRBV12-3 or TRBV12-4 and TRBJ2-1, with a possible D match to TRBD1 (6 bases). This clonotype was sampled from a man aged 45-65 years who received an inactivated influenza vaccine. The CDR3 reads CASSQTGQYKEFF. For the CDR3, the DNA is TGTGCCAGCAGCCAGACAGGTCAATATAAGGAGTTCTTC.